These 29 T cell receptor beta chains were all obtained from the same sample, sequenced in a study of OX40 agonist ivuxolimab in advanced cancers. TCRdb's table, derived via immunoSEQ multiplex PCR, lists solely in-frame clones and lacks some. Of 59,000 or so clones in the sample, roughly 82% were seen once. This specimen consisted of CD4+ or CD8+ T cells sorted from blood, obtained in a trial of the OX40 agonist ivuxolimab. These receptor sequences come from an adult with an advanced solid tumor such as melanoma, head and neck, liver or kidney cancer.

This chain connects TRBV27 to TRBJ1-2, with 8 bases that match TRBD1. In germline, CDR1 is MNHEY, CDR2 SMNVEV (reference sequence). The ends lost 5 bases at V and 5 bases at J; junction bases unmatched: 4. There are 13 residues in the CDR3. CDR3 loop: CASSLQGGYGYTF. DNA of the CDR3: TGTGCCAGCAGTCTACAGGGGGGTTATGGCTACACCTTC.

This clone occurred a few times. V is TRBV7-2 and J is TRBJ2-5; no clear D. The CDR3 sequence is 14 residues long. Germline values: CDR1 SGHTA, CDR2 FQGNSA. The V end was cut by 1 base, the J end by 5 bases, with 11 bases between. CDR3 bases: TGTGCCAGCAGCTTAGTGTCCGGGTTGGAGACCCAGTACTTC. Encoded protein: CASSLVSGLETQYF.

The V call is TRBV13, the J call TRBJ2-6; D is undetermined. This CDR3 spans 13 amino acids. Trimming shortened V by 6 bases and J by 6 bases, and 9 bases separated the two germline ends. CDR1 is PRHDT and CDR2 is FYEKMQ in the germline V gene (reference sequence). CDR3 sequence (DNA): TGTGCCAGCAGTCATCCCCAGGCCAACGTCCTGACTTTC. This translates into CASSHPQANVLTF.

This clone was seen just once. CDR3 residues: CASSLGGPLSGNTIYF. DNA of the CDR3: TGTGCCAGCAGTTTGGGGGGTCCCCTCTCTGGAAACACCATATATTTT. V and J are TRBV28 and TRBJ1-3; weak D call: TRBD1 (5 bases). Germline V gene sequence: CDR1 MDHEN, CDR2 SYDVKM. This CDR3 has 16 residues. The V gene lost 3 bases and the J gene lost 0 bases, with 12 bases spanning the gap.

V is TRBV7-2 and J is TRBJ2-1; 14 positions match TRBD2. CDR1 and CDR2 (germline): SGHTA, FQGNSA. V shed 5 bases and J 9 bases; nucleotides not matched to a gene: 12. The CDR3 consists of 17 residues. CDR3 region: CASSPLGGLAGEGEQFF. The DNA for the CDR3 is TGTGCCAGCAGCCCACTAGGGGGACTAGCGGGAGAAGGTGAGCAGTTCTTC.

J is TRBJ2-7 and V is TRBV18; no firm D call. Deletions cut 3 bases from V and 2 bases from J, with 8 bases between. From germline, CDR1 is KGHSH and CDR2 LQKENI. The CDR3 spans 13 residues. CDR3 amino acids: CASSPGEPYEQYF. The CDR3 DNA reads TGTGCCAGCTCACCGGGTGAGCCCTACGAGCAGTACTTC.

The chain is built from TRBV7-9 and TRBJ2-1, with D possibly being TRBD1 or TRBD2 (5 bases each). The germline CDR1 and CDR2 sequences are SEHNR and FQNEAQ (reference sequence). This CDR3 is built from 13 residues. Trimming stripped 0 bases from V and 9 bases from J, with 9 bases between. The CDR3 region is CASSLAPGTEQFF. CDR3 coding DNA: TGTGCCAGCAGCTTAGCGCCGGGGACTGAGCAGTTCTTC.

V is TRBV7-9 and J is TRBJ1-1; 10 bases line up with TRBD1. With 2 bases clipped from V and 11 bases from J, the junction kept 5 bases outside the gene matches. The CDR3 runs to 13 residues. Germline CDR1 and CDR2: SEHNR and FQNEAQ (reference sequence). CDR3 in amino acids: CASSLRQGAWAFF. For the CDR3, the DNA is TGTGCCAGCAGCTTACGACAGGGGGCTTGGGCTTTCTTT.

This sequence joins TRBV30 and TRBJ2-7, with D tentatively TRBD2 (5 bases). The CDR3 has 14 residues. Trimming pared 6 bases from V and 1 base from J, leaving 16 bases between. CDR1 GTSNPN and CDR2 SVGIG come from the germline V gene (reference sequence). The CDR3 region is CACPGRGSSYEQYF. CDR3 DNA sequence: TGTGCCTGCCCGGGTCGGGGTTCGTCCTACGAGCAGTACTTC.

The rearrangement links TRBV6-6 to TRBJ2-7; no clear D. This CDR3 spans 14 amino acids. V lost 0 bases, J lost 3 bases, and 9 bases lay in between. CDR1 is MNHNY, CDR2 SVGAGI, per germline (reference sequence). CDR3: CASSYSFGVYEQYF. The CDR3 DNA reads as TGTGCCAGCAGTTACTCCTTTGGGGTCTACGAGCAGTACTTC.

CDR3 region: CSVVRASGGHEQFF. CDR3 bases: TGCAGCGTTGTGAGGGCTAGCGGGGGGCATGAGCAGTTCTTC. This rearrangement joins TRBV29-1 to TRBJ2-1; 11 nucleotides align to TRBD2. The CDR3 is made up of 14 amino acids. Germline loops: CDR1 SQVTM, CDR2 ANQGSEA. V shed 4 bases, J shed 8 bases, and the junction held 7 bases outside the gene matches.

This chain uses TRBV6-4 with TRBJ2-2, with 9 bases lining up with TRBD2. The CDR3 length is 16 residues. From germline, CDR1 is MRHNA and CDR2 SNTAGT. V lost 4 bases, J lost 0 bases, and 3 bases stayed unmatched. CDR3 in amino acids: CASSGAGGSNTGELFF. In DNA form, the CDR3 reads TGTGCCAGCAGTGGCGCGGGGGGGTCGAACACCGGGGAGCTGTTTTTT.

V usage is TRBV4-3 and J usage is TRBJ2-7, with 9 bases aligning to TRBD1. CDR1 and CDR2 from the germline V gene are LGHNA and YSLEER. The CDR3 is 17 residues long. V trimming: 2 bases; J trimming: 7 bases; junction bases outside the gene matches: 15. The CDR3 sequence: CASSQFYPGQGFREQYF. CDR3 coding DNA: TGCGCCAGCAGCCAATTCTACCCGGGACAGGGTTTTCGGGAGCAGTACTTC.

V and J are TRBV21-1 and TRBJ1-3. TRBV21-1 is described as a pseudogene. There are 16 residues in the CDR3. This CDR3 reads CASSRAQLDSGNTIYF. CDR3 nucleotide sequence: TGTGCCAGCAGCCGAGCACAGCTAGACTCTGGAAACACCATATATTTT.

There are a few counts of this clone. V and J are TRBV7-9 and TRBJ1-6; perhaps TRBD1 as D (5 bases). The germline V gene has CDR1 SEHNR and CDR2 FQNEAQ (reference sequence). The CDR3 is 14 amino acids. Trimming removed 7 bases from V and 7 bases from J, with 14 bases in between. CDR3 nucleotides: TGTGCCAGCACTTCGGAGGCAGGGAATTCACCCCTCCACTTT. Protein product: CASTSEAGNSPLHF.

The table lists this clone with a count of one. The chain has TRBV6-5 and TRBJ1-2; perhaps TRBD1 as D (5 bases). V lost 4 bases and J 2 bases, leaving 11 bases between the germline ends. The CDR3 totals 14 residues. Germline CDR1 is MNHEY and CDR2 is SVGAGI. CDR3 sequence: CASSLTGQNYGYTF. CDR3 bases: TGTGCCAGCAGTTTAACAGGCCAGAACTATGGCTACACCTTC.

This chain connects TRBV7-2 to TRBJ2-6; D is unclear. Trimming left V 0 bases short and J 1 base short, with 7 bases between. The CDR3 is 16 residues long. CDR1 is SGHTA and CDR2 is FQGNSA in the germline V gene. CDR3 sequence: CASSLASGSGANVLTF. The DNA for the CDR3 is TGTGCCAGCAGCTTAGCGTCCGGGTCTGGGGCCAACGTCCTGACTTTC.

The chain recombines TRBV6-1 with TRBJ1-5; TRBD1 might be the D (6 bases). The V and J ends lost 4 bases and 4 bases respectively, with 14 bases between them. The germline CDR1 and CDR2 sequences are MNHNS and SASEGT. CDR3 length: 15 amino acids. The CDR3 loop reads CASSGETGPNQPQHF. The CDR3 DNA sequence: TGTGCCAGCAGTGGCGAGACAGGTCCTAATCAGCCCCAGCATTTT.

This chain links TRBV5-1 with TRBJ1-2; D might be TRBD1 (5 bases). Deletions cut 0 bases from V and 4 bases from J, with 16 bases between. CDR3 length equals 16 residues. CDR1 is SGHRS and CDR2 is YFSETQ in the germline V gene. DNA for the CDR3: TGCGCCAGCAGCTTGGCGGTGTTGCAGGGTACCTATGGCTACACCTTC. Amino acid sequence: CASSLAVLQGTYGYTF.

The rearrangement links TRBV19 to TRBJ2-2; 12 bases line up with TRBD2. Per the germline V gene, CDR1 is LNHDA and CDR2 is SQIVND (reference sequence). The CDR3 has 20 amino acids. The junction had 22 bases not matched to a gene; V was cut back by 7 bases and J by 7 bases. CDR3: CASTTTPRGGLAGRNGELFF. The DNA of the CDR3 is TGTGCCAGTACCACTACACCCCGTGGGGGACTAGCGGGTAGGAACGGGGAGCTGTTTTTT.

This clone was seen a few times. V and J are TRBV5-1 and TRBJ1-1; D gene unclear. V was pared by 7 bases and J by 4 bases, with 14 bases between. This CDR3 spans 13 amino acids. CDR1 is SGHRS, CDR2 YFSETQ, per germline. The CDR3 protein is CASGRVGGTEAFF. CDR3 bases: TGCGCCAGCGGTAGGGTCGGTGGCACTGAAGCTTTCTTT. The variable domain in full, with the rest retrieved from reference TRBV5-1 and TRBJ1-1, is KAGVTQTPRYLIKTRGQQVTLSCSPISGHRSVSWYQQTPGQGLQFLFEYFSETQRNKGNFPGRFSGRQFSNSRSEMNVSTLELGDSALYLCASGRVGGTEAFFGQGTRLTVV.

This sequence joins TRBV5-6 and TRBJ1-1; TRBD1 agrees at 8 bases. V shed 0 bases, J shed 5 bases, and the junction held 6 bases outside the gene matches. The V gene's germline CDR1 is SGHDT and CDR2 YYEEEE. CDR3 length: 15 residues. Here the CDR3 reads CASSLVGRGQTEAFF. The DNA of the CDR3 is TGTGCCAGCAGCTTGGTGGGCAGGGGGCAAACTGAAGCTTTCTTT.

This sequence joins TRBV7-3 and TRBJ1-6, with 7 nucleotides matching TRBD1. The CDR3 is made up of 15 amino acids. Germline V gene lookup returns CDR1 SGHTA and CDR2 FQGTGA. Trimming removed 2 bases from V and 12 bases from J; junction bases left unmatched: 10. The CDR3 DNA follows: TGTGCCAGCAGCTTAGGAAGTCGACAGGGTAAACCCCTCCACTTT. Translated: CASSLGSRQGKPLHF.

This chain uses TRBV29-1 with TRBJ1-1, with 9 nucleotides matching TRBD1. The V gene end was trimmed by 4 bases and the J gene end by 7 bases; junction bases not matched to a gene: 4. The CDR3 is 12 amino acids. The germline V gene encodes CDR1 SQVTM and CDR2 ANQGSEA. The CDR3 sequence: CSVGQGGYEAFF. The CDR3 region has the DNA TGCAGCGTTGGACAGGGGGGATATGAAGCTTTCTTT.

J is TRBJ1-2 and V is TRBV7-9, with 9 bases matching TRBD1. CDR3 length equals 13 residues. After removal of 5 bases from V and 7 bases from J, the junction contained 5 bases not matched to a gene. The germline V gene encodes CDR1 SEHNR and CDR2 FQNEAQ (reference sequence). CDR3 nucleotide sequence: TGTGCCAGCAGCCACGACAGGGGGTCTGGCTACACCTTC. Its translation: CASSHDRGSGYTF.

V usage is TRBV25-1 and J usage is TRBJ2-2; TRBD1 matches 7 bases. Trimming at V came to 6 bases and at J to 6 bases, leaving 4 bases not matched to a gene. This CDR3 comprises 13 residues. Per the germline V gene, CDR1 is MGHDK and CDR2 is SYGVNS. The CDR3 nucleotides read TGTGCCAGCAGGACAGGGTGGGCCGGGGAGCTGTTTTTT. Translated, it gives CASRTGWAGELFF.

With regard to this clone: The same CDR3 arises from other DNA sequences in this sample as well. This chain connects TRBV5-1 to TRBJ1-6; tentative D call: TRBD1 (5 bases). Germline V gene lookup returns CDR1 SGHRS and CDR2 YFSETQ. This CDR3 contains 14 residues. The V end lost 3 bases, the J end lost 10 bases, and 14 bases lay between the germline ends. The CDR3 sequence: CASSSGGGGSPLHF. CDR3 in DNA: TGCGCCAGCAGCTCCGGGGGAGGAGGCTCACCCCTCCACTTT. The variable domain in full, completed from reference TRBV5-1 and TRBJ1-6, reads KAGVTQTPRYLIKTRGQQVTLSCSPISGHRSVSWYQQTPGQGLQFLFEYFSETQRNKGNFPGRFSGRQFSNSRSEMNVSTLELGDSALYLCASSSGGGGSPLHFGNGTRLTVT.

The chain is built from TRBV21-1 and TRBJ1-6. TRBV21-1 is flagged as a pseudogene. The CDR3 extends over 16 amino acids. This chain's CDR3 is CASRHPRSSYNSPLHF. Written as DNA, the CDR3 is TGTGCCAGCAGACACCCCCGGAGCTCCTATAATTCACCCCTCCACTTT.

J is TRBJ2-3 and V is TRBV7-9; D remains unclear. The germline CDR1 and CDR2 sequences are SEHNR and FQNEAQ (reference sequence). CDR3 size: 12 residues. V was trimmed by 5 bases and J by 0 bases, leaving 3 bases between them. CDR3 in amino acids: CASSLSTDTQYF. The CDR3 nucleotides read TGTGCCAGCAGCCTAAGCACAGATACGCAGTATTTT.